This section outlines one T cell receptor beta chain sequence together with its context. As handled by the study authors: Estimation of nucleated cell counts was performed using reference gene primer amplification. The data were produced by immunoSEQ multiplex PCR, yet TCRdb's version contains in-frame clones alone and is incomplete. Clonal size and the V and J genes are those of that table, whereas D and trimming came from the DNA. Of under 300,000 clones in the sample, 70% to 85% are singletons; the top ten hold roughly 4.9%. Per germline, CDR1 SGHDT and CDR2 YYEEEE. The junction had 2 bases not matched to a gene; V was cut back by 3 bases and J by 0 bases. This CDR3 is built from 15 residues. This record belongs to a study of blood T cell repertoires in COVID-19. At the level of the study: Acute-phase and convalescent COVID-19 samples originated in the United States, Italy and Spain. Sample material is recorded as cDNA or gDNA derived from T cells, B-cell-depleted T cells, or PBMCs.

The source is a woman of 80 years or more with active or convalescent COVID-19. This chain joins TRBV5-6 and TRBJ2-1; 8 bases are a match to TRBD2. Specimen: peripheral blood. CDR3 in amino acids: CASSSRGVSYNEQFF. Here the CDR3 DNA reads TGTGCCAGCAGCTCGCGGGGGGTCTCCTACAATGAGCAGTTCTTC.